This T cell receptor (beta chain) stems from a study of molecular identifiers for immune sequencing clone quantification. Naive CD8 sequencing libraries were generated from around 20,000 to 1,000,000 sorted cells, with 10%, 30% or 50% RNA as input. Based on a CD8+CD4-CCR7+CD45RA+ profile, naive CD8 T cells were sorted. In germline, CDR1 is SGHTA, CDR2 FQGNSA. V gave up 7 bases and J gave up 7 bases, with 14 bases separating them. The CDR3 loop spans 12 amino acids. In regard to this clonotype: Its antigen is unidentified.

Study-level findings and limits: Clone sizes that are highly expanded could be underestimated when identical TCR molecules share a barcode.

Methods described previously were used for bulk TCR libraries, and listed TCR primers were applied. TCRdb re-called the PCR reads with MiXCR, one entry per CDR3 protein. The repertoire includes around 460,000 distinct CDR3 sequences, about a fifth of them detected once, and around 0.86% sits in the top ten. This TCR was sampled from a human donor in good health. Some libraries in this study had Jurkat cell RNA spiked in. The V and J genes are TRBV7-2 and TRBJ2-7; possibly TRBD2 for D (6 bases). The sample was naive CD8+ T cells from blood, with Jurkat cell RNA spiked in. As to subset: FACS-sorted CD8+CD4-CCR7+CD45RA+ naive T cells. The CDR3 is CASTTVGGEQYF. DNA of the CDR3: TGTGCCAGCACAACCGTCGGGGGAGAGCAGTACTTC. The complete variable domain, with remaining parts taken from reference TRBV7-2 and TRBJ2-7, reads GAGVSQSPSNKVTEKGKDVELRCDPISGHTALYWYRQSLGQGLEFLIYFQGNSAPDKSGLPSDRFSAERTGGSVSTLTIQRTQQEDSAVYLCASTTVGGEQYFGPGTRLTVT.